A selection of T cell receptor beta chains follows, all from one sample in a study of cytomegalovirus exposure and HLA in healthy donors. Produced via immunoSEQ multiplex PCR; TCRdb's table is partial and in-frame only. This sample has approximately 160,000 clones, with roughly 74% found just once. The sequenced sample was PBMCs. The receptors were sampled from a male donor in good health and CMV-seronegative. Each CDR3 is given with its conserved first and last residue. A D gene is named only where the DNA matches it firmly. The size entry is marked missing in some rows and otherwise reads once, few, many or a size class.

d_gene	v_gene	len	j_gene	abundance	CDR3nt	CDR3aa
NA	TRBV5-1	15	TRBJ1-1	NA	TGCGCCAGCAGCTTGTCAGGGGACCTGAACACTGAAGCTTTCTTT	CASSLSGDLNTEAFF
TRBD2	TRBV6-5	15	TRBJ2-7	NA	TGTGCCAGCAGCCAGAGGACTAGCGGCGTTTACGAGCAGTACTTC	CASSQRTSGVYEQYF
TRBD1	TRBV10-3	13	TRBJ1-3	NA	TGTGCCATCACGGACAGGGCTGGAAACACCATATATTTT	CAITDRAGNTIYF
TRBD1	TRBV23-1	16	TRBJ1-1	NA	TGCGCCAGCAGTCAGGGGGCAGGGGGACAGGGTATGAGGGCTTTCTTT	CASSQGAGGQGMRAFF
TRBD1	TRBV5-1	15	TRBJ1-2	NA	TGCGCCAGCAGAATTGCGACAGGGGCTTCCTATGGCTACACCTTC	CASRIATGASYGYTF
TRBD1	TRBV23-1	20	TRBJ1-5	few	TGCGCCAGCAGTCAATCGGGGGGAGGGACAGGGCTTAGGAGCAATCAGCCCCAGCATTTT	CASSQSGGGTGLRSNQPQHF
NA	TRBV7-9	15	TRBJ1-1	NA	TGTGCCAGCAGCTTAGGGGGACTCATGAACACTGAAGCTTTCTTT	CASSLGGLMNTEAFF
TRBD2	TRBV5-6	15	TRBJ2-5	NA	TGTGCCAGCAGCTTGGTTAACAGTGCGGCGGGGGAGCAGTACTTC	CASSLVNSAAGEQYF
TRBD1	TRBV18	15	TRBJ1-3	NA	TGTGCCAGCTCACCCTCGGGACAGGGGGAAGACACCATATATTTT	CASSPSGQGEDTIYF
NA	TRBV9	14	TRBJ1-4	NA	TGTGCCAGCAGCGTAGACGCGACTAATGAAAAACTGTTTTTT	CASSVDATNEKLFF
TRBD1	TRBV27	14	TRBJ2-5	NA	TGTGCCAGCAGTTTCATACGGGACAGCAAGACCCAGTACTTC	CASSFIRDSKTQYF
TRBD1	TRBV7-9	14	TRBJ1-2	NA	TGTGCCAGCAGCGCGACGACAGGGGCCAACGGCTACACCTTC	CASSATTGANGYTF
NA	TRBV29-1	12	TRBJ2-3	NA	TGCAGCGTTGAAGAAGGAGGCGATACGCAGTATTTT	CSVEEGGDTQYF
NA	TRBV7-2	16	TRBJ2-3	NA	TGTGCCAGCAGCTTATCGGGTCCTATACCCACAGATACGCAGTATTTT	CASSLSGPIPTDTQYF
NA	TRBV5-6	15	TRBJ2-7	NA	TGTGCCAGCAGCTTAGACCCCTGGTCGGGGTACGAGCAGTACTTC	CASSLDPWSGYEQYF
TRBD1	TRBV5-1	16	TRBJ1-2	NA	TGCGCCAGCAGCTTGGAACCGGGACAGGGGTGGTATGGCTACACCTTC	CASSLEPGQGWYGYTF
NA	TRBV2	15	TRBJ1-4	NA	TGTGCCAGCAGTGGAGGGGGTCAATCTAATGAAAAACTGTTTTTT	CASSGGGQSNEKLFF
NA	TRBV5-1	15	TRBJ2-7	NA	TGCGCCAGCAGCTTGAGTTGGGCGGAGGTCTACGAGCAGTACTTC	CASSLSWAEVYEQYF
TRBD2	TRBV15	19	TRBJ2-1	NA	TGTGCCACCAGCAGAGGATCGGGACTAGCGGGAGGGAGCAACAATGAGCAGTTCTTC	CATSRGSGLAGGSNNEQFF
TRBD1	TRBV7-9	14	TRBJ2-4	NA	TGTGCCAGCAGCCTCGACAGGGGTGAAAACATTCAGTACTTC	CASSLDRGENIQYF
NA	TRBV6-5	13	TRBJ2-1	few	TGTGCCAGCAGACCCGGACTCTACAATGAGCAGTTCTTC	CASRPGLYNEQFF
TRBD1	TRBV2	15	TRBJ1-6	NA	TGTGCCAGCTTATCACAGGGGGTCTATAATTCACCCCTCCACTTT	CASLSQGVYNSPLHF
NA	TRBV5-4	15	TRBJ1-6	NA	TGTGCCAGCAGCTTGCCTTGGGGCGATAATTCACCCCTCCACTTT	CASSLPWGDNSPLHF
TRBD2	TRBV5-1	18	TRBJ2-3	NA	TGCGCCAGCAGCTTCAGAGGAACTAGCGGGAGGGGAACAGATACGCAGTATTTT	CASSFRGTSGRGTDTQYF
TRBD1	TRBV5-1	15	TRBJ1-6	NA	TGCGCCAGCAGCCCGACAGGGCAGGGAAATTCACCCCTCCACTTT	CASSPTGQGNSPLHF
NA	TRBV30	13	TRBJ1-2	NA	TGTGCCTGGAGTCCCCCTCTGAACTATGGCTACACCTTC	CAWSPPLNYGYTF
TRBD1	TRBV5-4	15	TRBJ2-2	NA	TGTGCCAGCAGCTTGGGACAGGGGGCGATCGGGGGGCTGTTTTTT	CASSLGQGAIGGLFF
TRBD1	TRBV30	13	TRBJ2-5	NA	TGTGCCTGGAGAAGGACAGGGCAAGAGACCCAGTACTTC	CAWRRTGQETQYF
TRBD1	TRBV5-1	16	TRBJ1-1	NA	TGCGCCAGCAGCCCTCAGGGACAGGGGGCGGGTACTGAAGCTTTCTTT	CASSPQGQGAGTEAFF
TRBD2	TRBV7-6	16	TRBJ2-7	NA	TGTGCCAGCAGCCGCGGGAGTGGGGTTGGATCCTACGAGCAGTACTTC	CASSRGSGVGSYEQYF
TRBD1	TRBV11-3	16	TRBJ2-1	NA	TGTGCCAGCAGCTTAGACGGACAGGGGGCGGGTAATGAGCAGTTCTTC	CASSLDGQGAGNEQFF
TRBD1	TRBV2	12	TRBJ2-7	NA	TGTGCCAGCAGCCAGGGGGCAGGGGAGCAGTACTTC	CASSQGAGEQYF
TRBD2	TRBV6-1	15	TRBJ2-3	NA	TGTGCCAGCAGTGAAAGCGGGGGGGCCGGGGGTACGCAGTATTTT	CASSESGGAGGTQYF
NA	TRBV28	12	TRBJ2-7	NA	TGTGCCAGCGGGCTAACCACCTACGAGCAGTACTTC	CASGLTTYEQYF
NA	TRBV9	18	TRBJ1-4	NA	TGTGCCAGCAGCGTAGGAGGGCGGAACCTTGCAACTAATGAAAAACTGTTTTTT	CASSVGGRNLATNEKLFF
TRBD1	TRBV28	16	TRBJ2-3	NA	TGTGCCAGCAGCCCTTATCCGGGACAGGGGGACGATACGCAGTATTTT	CASSPYPGQGDDTQYF
NA	TRBV5-6	13	TRBJ1-6	NA	TGTGCCACCAGACAGTTCGAAGATTCACCCCTCCACTTT	CATRQFEDSPLHF
NA	TRBV20-1	10	TRBJ1-2	NA	TGCAGTGCGGGGGGGGTTGGCTACACCTTC	CSAGGVGYTF
TRBD1	TRBV4-2	15	TRBJ1-2	NA	TGTGCCAGCAGCCCAGGACAGGCGACTAACTATGGCTACACCTTC	CASSPGQATNYGYTF
TRBD1	TRBV29-1	13	TRBJ2-2	NA	TGCAGCGGCCGGGACAGTAACACCGGGGAGCTGTTTTTT	CSGRDSNTGELFF
TRBD1	TRBV7-2	14	TRBJ1-3	NA	TGTGCCAGCAGACGGACAGGGGGTGGAAACACCATATATTTT	CASRRTGGGNTIYF
NA	TRBV6-1	15	TRBJ1-5	NA	TGTGCCAGCAGTGAATATACAGGGAGCAATCAGCCCCAGCATTTT	CASSEYTGSNQPQHF
NA	TRBV7-8	17	TRBJ1-4	NA	TGTGCCAGCAGCTCAGGAGGGGCCATTGCAACTAATGAAAAACTGTTTTTT	CASSSGGAIATNEKLFF
NA	TRBV6-5	13	TRBJ1-2	NA	TGTGCCAGCAGTGAGCACGCTGTCTATGGCTACACCTTC	CASSEHAVYGYTF
TRBD1	TRBV7-8	12	TRBJ2-7	NA	TGTGCCAGCAGGGGACAGGGGAACGAGCAGTACTTC	CASRGQGNEQYF
NA	TRBV7-3	14	TRBJ1-1	NA	TGTGCCAGCAGCTCCAGGGGCGGGGGAGAGGGAGCTTTCTTT	CASSSRGGGEGAFF
TRBD2	TRBV7-9	18	TRBJ2-2	NA	TGTGCCAGCAGCCCCCTAGCGGGGCAAGGTGGGACTAGCGGGGAGCTGTTTTTT	CASSPLAGQGGTSGELFF
NA	TRBV18	13	TRBJ1-5	NA	TGTGCCAGCTCATCCCGCCAGGATCAGCCCCAGCATTTT	CASSSRQDQPQHF
NA	TRBV7-9	14	TRBJ1-2	NA	TGTGCCAGCAGCTTAGCCTCCGGGGAAAGAGGCTACACCTTC	CASSLASGERGYTF
TRBD1	TRBV7-8	16	TRBJ2-1	NA	TGTGCCAGCAGCGTATACAGGGGGATCACCTACAATGAGCAGTTCTTC	CASSVYRGITYNEQFF
NA	TRBV7-7	13	TRBJ2-2	NA	TGTGCCAGCAGCCGACAGGTTCGAGGGGAGCTGTTTTTT	CASSRQVRGELFF
TRBD1	TRBV5-1	15	TRBJ1-3	once	TGCGCCAGCACTCGAGGGGGACAGGAAGGAAACACCATATATTTT	CASTRGGQEGNTIYF
TRBD1	TRBV14	15	TRBJ2-5	NA	TGTGCCAGCAGCCAGGGACAGTGGGTTGAAGAGACCCAGTACTTC	CASSQGQWVEETQYF
NA	TRBV19	14	TRBJ2-7	NA	TGTGCCAGTAGTGCCCTTGGACAGCGATACGAGCAGTACTTC	CASSALGQRYEQYF
NA	TRBV18	14	TRBJ1-6	NA	TGTGCCAGCTCACCATCCGCCAGGGATTCACCCCTCCACTTT	CASSPSARDSPLHF